This TCR beta chain comes out of a study of blood T cell repertoires in COVID-19. The overall study: The study drew acute and convalescent COVID-19 samples from the United States, Italy and Spain.

Recruitment covered about two dozen US areas and drew participants whose ages spanned about 18 to 90 years. Cohort assignment relied on participant-reported clinical history. Cohort 3 donors counted as recovered after two negative PCRs, clearance, or resolved symptoms. Assay: immunoSEQ multiplex PCR; the TCRdb copy retains only in-frame clones and omits some. The profile shows 150,000 or so clones, approximately 79% of them singletons. The TCR originated in a woman aged 45 to 65 who had recovered from COVID-19. The sample was PBMCs or T cells enriched from blood (not recorded which).

The CDR3 sequence is CASSSGLARDEQFF. CDR3 in DNA: TGTGCCAGCAGCTCCGGACTAGCGAGGGATGAGCAGTTCTTC. The chain uses TRBV13 and TRBJ2-1; 9 bases fit TRBD2. J lost 8 bases, V lost 4 bases, and 6 bases had no gene match. Per germline, CDR1 PRHDT and CDR2 FYEKMQ (reference sequence). CDR3 length: 14 amino acids.